Given below is one T cell receptor (beta chain) in context. Antigen specificity is unknown. The PCR was carried out with 60 Vbeta primers and 13 Jbeta primers. How the authors handled the data: Later reanalysis found about 78 million unique TCR beta chains, approximately 11 million of them shared. Method: immunoSEQ multiplex PCR; TCRdb's copy keeps in-frame clones and lacks some. D and trimming were read from the DNA, whereas the V and J calls and clone size are those reported in that table. The sample lists 150,000 to 200,000 clones, roughly 84% occurring once. Germline V CDR1 and CDR2: SEHNR, FQNEAQ (reference sequence). This CDR3 has 17 residues. The sample comes from a study of cytomegalovirus exposure and HLA in healthy donors. Study-level results: Accurate prediction of HLA-A and HLA-B alleles (for most subjects) was reportedly achieved from TCR beta sequences. In a later analysis, parvovirus B19, influenza, CMV and Epstein-Barr virus appeared linked to several top co-occurrence clusters. The number of N-insertions in an Asian-associated ancestry cluster was reportedly below the roughly 620-donor mean in a later analysis.

What was sequenced was PBMCs. The receptor was derived from a man aged 18 to 30 in good health and CMV-seronegative. The chain recombines TRBV7-9 with TRBJ2-5; 7 nucleotides match TRBD2. The DNA end is a closer match to TRBJ2-7, so the J assignment may be wrong. The chain's CDR3 is CASSLYSSPSGKYEQYF. The DNA for the CDR3 is TGTGCCAGCAGCTTATACTCTTCCCCTAGCGGAAAATACGAGCAGTACTTC.